These T cell receptor beta chains were read from a single sample in a study of response to subunit inactivated influenza vaccine. TCRdb re-derived calls from the RT-PCR reads in MiXCR, one entry per CDR3 protein. The sample holds about 580,000 distinct CDR3 sequences, 12% to 15% seen once. Specimen: PBMCs from blood, collected about 13 days after vaccination. Receptors were obtained from a man aged 50-59 years who received an inactivated influenza vaccine. The CDR3 runs from the conserved cysteine through the conserved F or W. The D gene is left open where the match is weak. Clone size, where shown, is once, few, many, or a class for clones that have expanded.

clone_size	d_call	v_call	j_call	cdr3_nt	cdr3_aa
.	TRBD1	TRBV6-4	TRBJ2-3	TGTGCCAGCAGCGCCGGGACAGGGAATCCCACAGATACGCAGTATTTT	CASSAGTGNPTDTQYF
.	TRBD1	TRBV7-2	TRBJ2-1	TGTGCCAGCAGCTTAGGACAGGGGAGTGAGCAGTTCTTC	CASSLGQGSEQFF
few	TRBD2	TRBV18	TRBJ2-1	TGTGCCAGCTCACCCCTACTAGCGGGAGAAGTCGATGAGCAGTTCTTC	CASSPLLAGEVDEQFF
few	TRBD1	TRBV9	TRBJ2-7	TGTGCCAGCAGCGCGGGACAGGGCGGAGGGTCCTACGAGCAGTACTTC	CASSAGQGGGSYEQYF
few	TRBD1	TRBV7-2	TRBJ1-2	TGTGCCAGCAGCGCGCCAAAAACCGGGACAGCGAACTATGGCTACACCTTC	CASSAPKTGTANYGYTF
few	.	TRBV7-6	TRBJ1-1	TGTGCCAGCAGCTTATCGCCGGGTGGAACGGATTCTGAAGCTTTCTTT	CASSLSPGGTDSEAFF
few	.	TRBV15	TRBJ2-1	TGTGCCACCAGCAGAGAAGCAATGAGCTCCTACAATGAGCAGTTCTTC	CATSREAMSSYNEQFF
many	.	TRBV7-2	TRBJ1-1	TGTGCCAGCAGCCCCTTCGGACAGTACACTGAAGCTTTCTTT	CASSPFGQYTEAFF
few	.	TRBV5-6	TRBJ2-3	TGTGCCAGCAGCTTGCTTAGCGGACATAGCACAGATACGCAGTATTTT	CASSLLSGHSTDTQYF
.	.	TRBV20-1	TRBJ2-1	TGCAGTGCTAGCGCTCCACTGGGGAGCTCCTACAATGAGCAGTTCTTC	CSASAPLGSSYNEQFF
few	.	TRBV20-1	TRBJ2-7	TGCAGTGCACGCCCCCCTCTGACAGGCCCTTACGAGCAGTACTTC	CSARPPLTGPYEQYF
few	TRBD1	TRBV20-1	TRBJ2-7	TGCAGTGCTAGAGATCTATTGGGACAGAAAGCCTACGAGCAGTACTTC	CSARDLLGQKAYEQYF
many	TRBD2	TRBV4-2	TRBJ2-2	TGTGCCACGTTAGCGGGGGGGGCCGCCGGGGAGCTGTTTTTT	CATLAGGAAGELFF
few	TRBD2	TRBV9	TRBJ2-1	TGTGCCAGCAGCGTAGTAGCGGGGTGGGGGAATGAGCAGTTCTTC	CASSVVAGWGNEQFF
many	.	TRBV11-2	TRBJ1-6	TGTGCCAGCAGCTTCTCCGGGCATTCCCGTTCACCCCTCCACTTT	CASSFSGHSRSPLHF
.	.	TRBV28	TRBJ2-7	TGTGCCAGCAGTTTACTCCGGTTGTCCTACGAGCAGTACTTC	CASSLLRLSYEQYF
.	.	TRBV6-5	TRBJ2-2	TGTGCCAGCAGTTCGGACCGACCCCACTTCACCGGGGAGCTGTTTTTT	CASSSDRPHFTGELFF
few	.	TRBV21-1	TRBJ2-1	TGTGCCAGCAGCAAACGGGGGGGCCTAGCGGGGGTTGCAAATGAGCAGTTCTTC	CASSKRGGLAGVANEQFF
.	.	TRBV10-1	TRBJ2-2	TGCGCCAGCAGTGAATGGTACACCGGGGAGCTGTTTTTT	CASSEWYTGELFF
.	TRBD2	TRBV18	TRBJ2-1	TGTGCCAGCTCCCTTAAAGCGACTAGCGGGCGCAATGAGCAGTTCTTC	CASSLKATSGRNEQFF
few	TRBD1	TRBV5-1	TRBJ1-1	TGCGCCAGCAGCGCATCCTCGACAGGGGTCACTGAAGCTTTCTTT	CASSASSTGVTEAFF
.	.	TRBV29-1	TRBJ1-6	TGCAGCGCCCGGGACGGGGACTTTAATTCACCCCTCCACTTT	CSARDGDFNSPLHF
.	.	TRBV18	TRBJ2-5	TGTGCCAGCTCACCCAAACAAGAGACCCAGTACTTC	CASSPKQETQYF
few	TRBD2	TRBV5-1	TRBJ2-3	TGCGCCAGCCTGACTAGCGGGAGAACAGATACGCAGTATTTT	CASLTSGRTDTQYF
.	.	TRBV12-5	TRBJ2-2	TGTGCTAGTGGCTCGGACAGGGAGCTGTTTTTT	CASGSDRELFF
.	TRBD2	TRBV6-1	TRBJ2-2	TGTGCCAGCAGTATTCGGACTAGCGGGGGGACCGGGGAGCTGTTTTTT	CASSIRTSGGTGELFF
.	.	TRBV5-1	TRBJ2-1	TGCGCCAGCAGCTTACCGGACACCAGCTTATCCTACAATGAGCAGTTCTTC	CASSLPDTSLSYNEQFF
few	.	TRBV10-3	TRBJ2-3	TGTGCCATCGGAAATTCGGGACTGTGGACAGATACGCAGTATTTT	CAIGNSGLWTDTQYF
few	.	TRBV12-3/TRBV12-4	TRBJ2-1	TGTGCCAGCAGTTTAGAGAAATACTCCTACAATGAGCAGTTCTTC	CASSLEKYSYNEQFF
many	.	TRBV7-2	TRBJ2-5	TGTGCCAGCAGCTTAGGTGTTACCGCCTACCAAGAGACCCAGTACTTC	CASSLGVTAYQETQYF
.	TRBD2	TRBV20-1	TRBJ2-3	TGCAGTGCTATCGGGAGGGCCTTCACAGATGCGCAGTATTTT	CSAIGRAFTDAQYF